Reported below is one TCR beta chain. Its antigen remains unknown. The source of the sample is a study of blood T cells in healthy people across ages. About the study: In model experiments, template switching was able to capture about one barcoded beta molecule for every two T cells that were present.

Study findings and constraints: Unsorted PBMCs ruled out conclusive naive versus antigen-experienced comparison. TCR beta diversity, measured per million T cells, fell in a roughly linear way with age.

The second PCR ran roughly 6 to 12 cycles with a sample-barcoded 5' primer and J-beta primers. Each sample yielded at least 2.5 million CDR3-containing paired-end reads. TCRdb re-called the 5' RACE reads through MiXCR, storing one row per CDR3 protein. This table holds about a million distinct CDR3 sequences, approximately 50% found once. With 6 bases clipped from V and 6 bases from J, the junction kept 3 bases outside the gene matches. Germline CDR1 reads SEHNR; CDR2 reads FQNEAQ (reference sequence). This CDR3 contains 13 residues. The J gene is TRBJ1-2, the V gene TRBV7-9; 11 bases are a match to TRBD1. The specimen was blood. This TCR was recovered from a woman in her sixties in good health. CDR3 DNA: TGTGCCAGCAGTACGGGACAGGGGGATGGCTACACCTTC. Translated, it gives CASSTGQGDGYTF.